A selection of T cell receptor beta chains follows, all from one sample in a study of T cells in Graves' hyperthyroidism and ophthalmopathy. TCRdb reprocessed the multiplex PCR reads with MiXCR, giving one entry per CDR3 protein. The sample records 300,000 to 400,000 distinct CDR3 sequences, 15% to 20% being singletons. The sample consisted of blood. These receptors came from a woman between 45 and 60 years old with Graves' hyperthyroidism. Both conserved end residues are part of each CDR3. Fields, in order: J gene, V gene, CDR3 protein.

j_gene: TRBJ2-7; v_gene: TRBV3-1; CDR3aa: CASSQAYYEQYF
j_gene: TRBJ2-5; v_gene: TRBV7-9; CDR3aa: CASSLVVGVQETQYF
j_gene: TRBJ2-5; v_gene: TRBV7-6; CDR3aa: CASSSQGGWGETQYF
j_gene: TRBJ1-1; v_gene: TRBV5-1; CDR3aa: CASSKQGNTEAFF
j_gene: TRBJ1-5; v_gene: TRBV29-1; CDR3aa: CSAGQGIDQPQHF
j_gene: TRBJ1-1; v_gene: TRBV29-1; CDR3aa: CSVFFRGVGDREFTTEAFF
j_gene: TRBJ1-6; v_gene: TRBV5-4; CDR3aa: CASSLVGSGDSPLHF
j_gene: TRBJ2-7; v_gene: TRBV20-1; CDR3aa: CSASGLDRGSLGQYF
j_gene: TRBJ2-4; v_gene: TRBV3-1; CDR3aa: CASSIRSVGIQYF
j_gene: TRBJ1-4; v_gene: TRBV27; CDR3aa: CASSPSFGTGGAYEKLFF
j_gene: TRBJ2-1; v_gene: TRBV2; CDR3aa: CASISSGGYPNERFF
j_gene: TRBJ1-1; v_gene: TRBV29-1; CDR3aa: CSVEERAGVTEAFF
j_gene: TRBJ1-1; v_gene: TRBV12-3/TRBV12-4; CDR3aa: CASSPRLTEAFF
j_gene: TRBJ1-1; v_gene: TRBV7-3; CDR3aa: CASSLSPGSRNTEAFF
j_gene: TRBJ1-1; v_gene: TRBV7-9; CDR3aa: CASSGRVRGIGEAFF
j_gene: TRBJ2-7; v_gene: TRBV9; CDR3aa: CASSVDDSVYEQYF
j_gene: TRBJ2-1; v_gene: TRBV7-9; CDR3aa: CASSLARANEQFF
j_gene: TRBJ2-2; v_gene: TRBV27; CDR3aa: CASSFQGTGELFF
j_gene: TRBJ1-2; v_gene: TRBV20-1; CDR3aa: CSARAAGEYGYTF
j_gene: TRBJ2-5; v_gene: TRBV12-3/TRBV12-4; CDR3aa: CASTIDLRGETQYF
j_gene: TRBJ2-3; v_gene: TRBV12-3/TRBV12-4; CDR3aa: CASFRDGATDTQYF
j_gene: TRBJ2-3; v_gene: TRBV15; CDR3aa: CATTGPGQHSTDTQYF
j_gene: TRBJ1-2; v_gene: TRBV4-1; CDR3aa: CASSQGRGLDYGYTF
j_gene: TRBJ1-2; v_gene: TRBV6-6; CDR3aa: CASSYSIGTAYGYTF
j_gene: TRBJ2-2; v_gene: TRBV2; CDR3aa: CARSSGTGELFF
j_gene: TRBJ2-7; v_gene: TRBV6-2/TRBV6-3; CDR3aa: CASREGLSWDEQYF
j_gene: TRBJ2-7; v_gene: TRBV5-5; CDR3aa: CASSLRTSSHEQYF
j_gene: TRBJ2-2; v_gene: TRBV12-3/TRBV12-4; CDR3aa: CASSPPQTSGELFF
j_gene: TRBJ2-5; v_gene: TRBV19; CDR3aa: CASSMKGGLQTQYF
j_gene: TRBJ2-2; v_gene: TRBV9; CDR3aa: CASRPGQTGELFF
j_gene: TRBJ1-2; v_gene: TRBV4-2; CDR3aa: CASQGFPYGYTF
j_gene: TRBJ1-2; v_gene: TRBV7-2; CDR3aa: CTSSFVGQSNYGYTF
j_gene: TRBJ2-7; v_gene: TRBV15; CDR3aa: CATRAGTGEIYEQYF
j_gene: TRBJ1-2; v_gene: TRBV4-1; CDR3aa: CASSQDGGAGGYGYTF
j_gene: TRBJ2-1; v_gene: TRBV2; CDR3aa: CASGGSWGNEQFF
j_gene: TRBJ2-7; v_gene: TRBV5-1; CDR3aa: CASSDRTGPSYEQYF
j_gene: TRBJ1-2; v_gene: TRBV6-2/TRBV6-3; CDR3aa: CASSPTGGYDGNYGYTF
j_gene: TRBJ2-3; v_gene: TRBV30; CDR3aa: CAWSAGLAGASVYF
j_gene: TRBJ2-7; v_gene: TRBV28; CDR3aa: CASQGAGSSYEQYF
j_gene: TRBJ2-1; v_gene: TRBV20-1; CDR3aa: CSARETGPNEQFF
j_gene: TRBJ2-7; v_gene: TRBV20-1; CDR3aa: CSATRTSGSSYEQYF
j_gene: TRBJ2-1; v_gene: TRBV12-3/TRBV12-4; CDR3aa: CASSSLGGRKSDEQFF
j_gene: TRBJ2-1; v_gene: TRBV28; CDR3aa: CASSLLSRGNYNEQFF
j_gene: TRBJ2-2; v_gene: TRBV28; CDR3aa: CASSSGKRGNTGELFF
j_gene: TRBJ2-2; v_gene: TRBV14; CDR3aa: CASSPTGFAGELFF